The T cell receptor (beta chain) described here comes from a study of memory CD4+ T cells and cytomegalovirus serostatus. Study details: Donors were healthy Belgian adults, several CMV seropositive and around 23 seronegative.

Profiled with immunoSEQ multiplex PCR; TCRdb holds only in-frame clones, not every one. The top ten hold about 6.8% of the sample, which has tens of thousands of clones, 70% to 80% seen once. The sort gate was single viable CD3+CD4+CD8-CD45RO+ cells for memory CD4+ T cells. Serostatus was set by detecting CMV pp150, pp28, p38, p52 IgG. Overall study findings and caveats: Suggested: most of the CMV-linked TCR signature lies in CD4+ memory cells. A US-trained random forest predicted CMV serostatus with median AUC around 0.9.

CDR1 and CDR2 from the germline V gene are SGHNT and YENEEA. The J segment lost 4 bases and the V segment lost 5 bases, leaving 12 bases of the junction unmatched. The CDR3 covers 17 residues. About this clone itself: Antigen specificity is unknown.

The V and J genes are TRBV11-3 and TRBJ2-1; 9 nucleotides line up with TRBD2. The sequence was collected from an adult in good health and CMV-seronegative. Sequencing was done on a sample of memory CD4+ T cells from blood. CDR3 nucleotides: TGTGCCAGCAGCCAAACCGGCGGGAGGGCGGGTTACAATGAGCAGTTCTTC. The encoded protein is CASSQTGGRAGYNEQFF.